This T cell receptor (beta chain) was captured by sequencing in a study of OX40 agonist ivuxolimab in advanced cancers. The germline V gene encodes CDR1 MNHNY and CDR2 SVGAGI (reference sequence). V dropped 3 bases and J dropped 1 base, with 7 bases sitting between them. The CDR3 has 14 amino acids. Assay: immunoSEQ multiplex PCR; the TCRdb copy retains only in-frame clones and omits some. The sample consists of 90,000 to 120,000 clones, 75% to 95% of them appearing once. The input for sequencing was CD4+ or CD8+ T cells sorted from blood, taken in a trial of the OX40 agonist ivuxolimab. This chain connects TRBV6-6 to TRBJ2-1; no definite D call. This clonotype was sampled from an adult with an advanced solid tumor such as melanoma, head and neck, liver or kidney cancer. CDR3 region: CASSYSPSYNEQFF. The DNA for the CDR3 is TGTGCCAGCAGTTATAGCCCTTCCTACAATGAGCAGTTCTTC.